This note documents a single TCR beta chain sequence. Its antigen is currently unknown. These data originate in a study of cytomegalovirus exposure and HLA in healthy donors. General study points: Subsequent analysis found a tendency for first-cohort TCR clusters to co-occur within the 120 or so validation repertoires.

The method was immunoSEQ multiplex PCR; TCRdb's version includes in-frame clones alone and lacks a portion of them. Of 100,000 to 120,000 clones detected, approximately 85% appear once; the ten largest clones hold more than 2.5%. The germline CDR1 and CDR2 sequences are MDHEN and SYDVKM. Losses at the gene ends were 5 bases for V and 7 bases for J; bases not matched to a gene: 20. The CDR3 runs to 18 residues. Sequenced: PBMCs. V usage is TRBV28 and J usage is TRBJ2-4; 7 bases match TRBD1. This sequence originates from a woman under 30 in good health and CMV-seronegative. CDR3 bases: TGTGCCAGCAGTGGCAAGGGACAGTACCCAAGAAATTCCAACATTCAGTACTTC. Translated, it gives CASSGKGQYPRNSNIQYF. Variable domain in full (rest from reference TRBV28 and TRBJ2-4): DVKVTQSSRYLVKRTGEKVFLECVQDMDHENMFWYRQDPGLGLRLIYFSYDVKMKEKGDIPEGYSVSREKKERFSLILESASTNQTSMYLCASSGKGQYPRNSNIQYFGAGTRLSVL.